The rows below give T cell receptor beta chains drawn from one sample of a study of cytomegalovirus exposure and HLA in healthy donors. Method: immunoSEQ multiplex PCR; TCRdb's copy keeps in-frame clones and lacks some. The table has over 130,000 clones, 70% to 85% seen once. The specimen was PBMCs. The receptors derive from a man aged 25 to 40 in good health and CMV-seropositive. The CDR3 runs from the conserved cysteine through the conserved F or W. A D gene is named only where the DNA matches it firmly. Part of the rows lack a size; the others show once, few, many or a class for expanded clones.

D gene	V gene	J gene	clone size	CDR3 DNA	CDR3 protein
TRBD1	TRBV30	TRBJ2-3	NA	TGTGCCTGGAGTGTGACACCGGGACAGGATACGCAGTATTTT	CAWSVTPGQDTQYF
NA	TRBV5-1	TRBJ2-3	NA	TGCGCCAGCAGCTTCAAGGGTAGCGCCGCAGATACGCAGTATTTT	CASSFKGSAADTQYF
NA	TRBV11-3	TRBJ2-5	once	TGTGCCAGCAGCCCAAGGACACTTGCCCAAGAGACCCAGTACTTC	CASSPRTLAQETQYF
NA	TRBV9	TRBJ2-5	once	TGTGCCAGCAGCGTAGGGGGCGAGCGAGAGACCCAGTACTTC	CASSVGGERETQYF
TRBD1	TRBV28	TRBJ1-2	NA	TGTGCCAGCAGGGATACCCGACAGGGGGCTAGAGGCTACACCTTC	CASRDTRQGARGYTF
NA	TRBV5-1	TRBJ1-1	few	TGCGCCAGCAGCCCTACTCAGAACACTGAAGCTTTCTTT	CASSPTQNTEAFF
NA	TRBV28	TRBJ1-5	NA	TGTGCCAGCAGTTGGGGTGGGGCCCCTCGGCAGCCCCAGCATTTT	CASSWGGAPRQPQHF
TRBD1	TRBV30	TRBJ2-6	NA	TGTGCCTGGAACAGGGGAGCTGGGGCCAACGTCCTGACTTTC	CAWNRGAGANVLTF
NA	TRBV19	TRBJ2-1	NA	TGTGCCAGTAGTGATTTCGGACTCATACCCGAGGTTCTCTACAATGAGCAGTTCTTC	CASSDFGLIPEVLYNEQFF
TRBD1	TRBV28	TRBJ1-5	once	TGTGCCAGCAGTTTTTTCAGGGGGCGAAATCAGCCCCAGCATTTT	CASSFFRGRNQPQHF
NA	TRBV4-1	TRBJ2-4	few	TGCGCCAGCAGCCAAGACAGGGGCTCGTTATACATTCAGTACTTC	CASSQDRGSLYIQYF
TRBD2	TRBV6-1	TRBJ2-3	once	TGTGCCAGTATTGAGACTAGCGGGGCCCAGGATACGCAGTATTTT	CASIETSGAQDTQYF
NA	TRBV5-5	TRBJ2-3	once	TGTGCCAGCAGCTCGGGGACATCAGACCTAGATACGCAGTATTTT	CASSSGTSDLDTQYF
NA	TRBV6-6	TRBJ1-4	NA	TGTGCCAGCAGTGCGCAGGGTTCTGAAAAACTGTTTTTT	CASSAQGSEKLFF
NA	TRBV7-9	TRBJ1-2	NA	TGTGCCAGCAGCGCCCGACAGGAGCTCATCAACTATGGCTACACCTTC	CASSARQELINYGYTF
TRBD1	TRBV7-2	TRBJ2-7	NA	TGTGCCAGCAGCGCCCGGGACAGGGGAATCTACGAGCAGTACTTC	CASSARDRGIYEQYF
TRBD2	TRBV5-1	TRBJ2-6	NA	TGCGCCAGCAGCTTGGTTCCGGGTGGGCTAGCGGGAGGATCAGGGGCCAACGTCCTGACTTTC	CASSLVPGGLAGGSGANVLTF
TRBD1	TRBV30	TRBJ2-2	NA	TGTGCCTGGGGGGGACAGGGCGCCCCCGGGGAGCTGTTTTTT	CAWGGQGAPGELFF
TRBD1	TRBV28	TRBJ1-2	NA	TGTGCCAGCAGATCCGGGACAGATAACTATGGCTACACCTTC	CASRSGTDNYGYTF
NA	TRBV7-9	TRBJ1-2	NA	TGTGCCAGCAGCTTAGAGATAGCTAACTATGGCTACACCTTC	CASSLEIANYGYTF
TRBD2	TRBV7-8	TRBJ2-7	NA	TGTGCCAGCAGCCCATCCGGGACTAGCGGGGCCTACGAGCAGTACTTC	CASSPSGTSGAYEQYF
NA	TRBV7-9	TRBJ1-5	NA	TGTGCCAGCAGCTTGGGGGGTGAGAGGCAGCCCCAGCATTTT	CASSLGGERQPQHF
NA	TRBV7-8	TRBJ2-5	NA	TGTGCCAGCAGCCTCCAGACCCAGTACTTC	CASSLQTQYF
TRBD1	TRBV9	TRBJ1-6	NA	TGTGCCAGCAGCGTAATGGCAGGGGGCGATAATTCACCCCTCCACTTT	CASSVMAGGDNSPLHF
NA	TRBV28	TRBJ2-7	NA	TGTGCCAGCAGTTCAGGCTACGAGCAGTACTTC	CASSSGYEQYF
TRBD2	TRBV4-1	TRBJ2-1	NA	TGCGCCAGCAGCCATCCTCCCGGGACTAGCGGGGGGTCAAGCTCCTACAATGAGCAGTTCTTC	CASSHPPGTSGGSSSYNEQFF
NA	TRBV9	TRBJ2-1	NA	TGTGCCAGCAGCCTAGGTATGGGCCTCTACAATGAGCAGTTCTTC	CASSLGMGLYNEQFF
TRBD1	TRBV2	TRBJ1-5	many	TGTGCCAGCAGTGGGACAGGGAACGGGCAGCCCCAGCATTTT	CASSGTGNGQPQHF
NA	TRBV5-1	TRBJ1-1	once	TGCGCCAGCAGCACCGGCCTCTTACAGGACCATATGAACACTGAAGCTTTCTTT	CASSTGLLQDHMNTEAFF
NA	TRBV30	TRBJ2-7	NA	TGTGCCTGGAGTAACAGCTACGAGCAGTACTTC	CAWSNSYEQYF
NA	TRBV28	TRBJ1-1	once	TGTGCCAGCAGTTTCCAACTGCCCGGGATAGAGGCTTTCTTT	CASSFQLPGIEAFF
TRBD1	TRBV5-4	TRBJ1-1	few	TGTGCCAGCAGCCCGGAGTGGGACAGAAACATGAACACTGAAGCTTTCTTT	CASSPEWDRNMNTEAFF
TRBD2	TRBV11-2	TRBJ2-3	NA	TGTGCCAGCAGCTTAGCAATTAGCGGGGGGGCCGTAGATACGCAGTATTTT	CASSLAISGGAVDTQYF
TRBD2	TRBV6-5	TRBJ2-7	NA	TGTGCCAGCAGTTACTCGTCGGGAGGGTCCTACGAGCAGTACTTC	CASSYSSGGSYEQYF
TRBD2	TRBV5-1	TRBJ2-7	NA	TGCGCCAGCAGTCCTACGGGAGGGATGTACGAGCAGTACTTC	CASSPTGGMYEQYF
TRBD2	TRBV5-1	TRBJ2-3	NA	TGCGCCAGCAGCTGGGGACTAGCGGGGGGTCTCACAGATACGCAGTATTTT	CASSWGLAGGLTDTQYF
TRBD2	TRBV12-5	TRBJ2-7	NA	TGTGCTAGTGGACCCTCACTAGCGGGAGAAACCTACGAGCAGTACTTC	CASGPSLAGETYEQYF
TRBD1	TRBV7-9	TRBJ1-6	NA	TGTGCCAGCAGCGCCCTATCAGGGGGTGGCTCACCCCTCCACTTT	CASSALSGGGSPLHF
NA	TRBV28	TRBJ2-7	NA	TGTGCCAGCAAGGCGAGGGCCGGCCCTTACGAGCAGTACTTC	CASKARAGPYEQYF
TRBD1	TRBV11-1	TRBJ2-1	NA	TGTGCCAGCAGCCCCTTTGAGACAGGGAGCTCCTACAATGAGCAGTTCTTC	CASSPFETGSSYNEQFF
NA	TRBV11-2	TRBJ2-1	few	TGTGCCAGCAGCTTGAGTCAGGTTAATGAGCAGTTCTTC	CASSLSQVNEQFF
TRBD2	TRBV27	TRBJ2-7	once	TGTGCCAGCAGTTTAGAACTAGCGGGGGCTGCCTACGAGCAGTACTTC	CASSLELAGAAYEQYF
NA	TRBV30	TRBJ1-4	NA	TGTGCCTGGAGTTTAAATGGGGGGTTGAACGAAAAACTGTTTTTT	CAWSLNGGLNEKLFF